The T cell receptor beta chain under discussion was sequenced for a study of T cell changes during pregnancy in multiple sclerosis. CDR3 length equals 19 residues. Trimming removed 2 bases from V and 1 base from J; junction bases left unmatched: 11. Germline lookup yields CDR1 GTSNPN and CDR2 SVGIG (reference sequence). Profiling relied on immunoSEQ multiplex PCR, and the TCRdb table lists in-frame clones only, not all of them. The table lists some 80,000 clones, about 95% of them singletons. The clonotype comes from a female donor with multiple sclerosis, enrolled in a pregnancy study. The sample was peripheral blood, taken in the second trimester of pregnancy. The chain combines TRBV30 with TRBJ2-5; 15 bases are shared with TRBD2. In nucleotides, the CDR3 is TGTGCCTGGAGTAGTCCCAAGGGACTAGCGGGAGGTCTCCAAGAGACCCAGTACTTC. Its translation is CAWSSPKGLAGGLQETQYF.